Each of the 30 T cell receptor beta chains below was sequenced from the same sample in a study of blood T cell repertoires in COVID-19. Some clones are missing from TCRdb's copy, which holds only in-frame ones; the method was immunoSEQ multiplex PCR. The profile shows around 370,000 clones, approximately 89% of them singletons. The sample consisted of peripheral blood. The receptor set was obtained from a woman aged 18-30 years who had recovered from COVID-19.

The chain has TRBV18 and TRBJ1-1; D uncertain. Per germline, CDR1 KGHSH and CDR2 LQKENI. V shed 8 bases and J shed 2 bases, with 12 bases lying between them. The CDR3 consists of 13 residues. CDR3 in amino acids: CASRTRDNTEAFF. The CDR3 nucleotides read TGTGCCAGCCGAACTAGGGATAACACTGAAGCTTTCTTT.

V and J are TRBV12-1 and TRBJ2-1; the D call in the table, TRBD2, was not verified against the DNA. TRBV12-1 is marked as a pseudogene. CDR3 size: 21 residues. CDR3 coding DNA: TGTGCCAGCAGCTTTGGATCTAGCGGGAGGGCCGTCGGTTCGATAAACAATGAGCAGTTCTTC. It translates to CASSFGSSGRAVGSINNEQFF.

The rearrangement joins TRBV5-1 to TRBJ2-5, with D tentatively TRBD1 (5 bases). This CDR3 spans 14 amino acids. Deletions cut 0 bases from V and 3 bases from J, with 9 bases between. CDR1 and CDR2 (germline): SGHRS, YFSETQ. DNA of the CDR3: TGCGCCAGCAGCTTGGGACAGCCTAAAGAGACCCAGTACTTC. Encoded protein: CASSLGQPKETQYF.

This clone was observed a handful of times. V usage is TRBV29-1 and J usage is TRBJ2-7; unclear D gene. The V gene lost 2 bases and the J gene lost 0 bases, with 5 bases spanning the gap. The CDR3 has 12 residues. Germline V gives CDR1 SQVTM, CDR2 ANQGSEA. DNA for the CDR3: TGCAGCGTTGAAACAGTCTCCTACGAGCAGTACGTC. Protein sequence: CSVETVSYEQYV.

V and J are TRBV21-1 and TRBJ2-7; the D segment call TRBD1 is taken from the table without a DNA check. TRBV21-1 is recorded as a pseudogene. This CDR3 is 14 amino acids long. The CDR3 nucleotides read TGTGCCAGCAGCAAAGAACGGGACAGCTACGAGCAGTACGTC. Residues: CASSKERDSYEQYV.

V usage is TRBV1 and J usage is TRBJ2-7; the table gives TRBD1 as D, unverified against the DNA. TRBV1 is listed as a pseudogene. This CDR3 has 17 amino acids. In DNA, the CDR3 is TGCACCAGCAGCCAGGTTTTACAGGGGGTGATCTCCTACGAGCAGTACGTC. Translation gives CTSSQVLQGVISYEQYV.

The CDR3 loop is CASSPGQFSSYEQYV. The CDR3 region has the DNA TGTGCCAGCAGCCCGGGACAGTTTAGCTCCTACGAGCAGTACGTC. The chain carries TRBV5-6 and TRBJ2-7; 7 nucleotides align to TRBD1. V gave up 4 bases and J gave up 0 bases; unmatched junction bases: 7. The CDR3 spans 15 residues. The V gene's germline CDR1 is SGHDT and CDR2 YYEEEE.

The chain has TRBV6-1 and TRBJ1-2, with D possibly matching TRBD1 (5 bases). This CDR3 region has 12 residues. Germline-derived CDR1 and CDR2 are MNHNS and SASEGT. V lost 3 bases and J lost 8, with 10 bases in between. CDR3 in amino acids: CASSEGGRGYTF. The CDR3 nucleotides read TGTGCCAGCAGTGAGGGGGGACGGGGCTACACCTTC.

This clone was observed a single time. The gene calls are TRBV19 and TRBJ2-5; 9 bases match TRBD2. The germline gives CDR1 LNHDA, CDR2 SQIVND (reference sequence). The CDR3 is made up of 15 amino acids. V trimming: 5 bases; J trimming: 2 bases; junction bases outside the gene matches: 6. CDR3 sequence (DNA): TGTGCCAGTAGTCCGCTAGCGGGGCAACAAGAGACCCAGTACTTC. This codes for CASSPLAGQQETQYF. Drawing the rest from reference TRBV19 and TRBJ2-5, the complete variable domain is DGGITQSPKYLFRKEGQNVTLSCEQNLNHDAMYWYRQDPGQGLRLIYYSQIVNDFQKGDIAEGYSVSREKKESFPLTVTSAQKNPTAFYLCASSPLAGQQETQYFGPGTRLLVL.

The chain links TRBV3-1 (or the pseudogene TRBV3-2) to TRBJ1-3; D is ambiguous. V was pared by 1 base and J by 4 bases, with 8 bases between. The CDR3 extends over 14 amino acids. Germline assignment: CDR1 LGHDT and CDR2 YNNKEL (reference sequence). CDR3 residues: CASSQVPGGNTIYF. The CDR3 DNA reads TGTGCCAGCAGCCAAGTCCCGGGAGGAAACACCATATATTTT.

The chain is built from TRBV6-2 or TRBV6-3 and TRBJ1-1, with TRBD1 as a possible D gene (5 bases). V dropped 2 bases and J dropped 6 bases, with 13 bases sitting between them. There are 14 residues in the CDR3. The germline gives CDR1 MNHEY, CDR2 SVGEGT. The CDR3 spells CASSYGPGISEAFF. CDR3 in DNA: TGTGCCAGCAGTTACGGTCCAGGGATTTCTGAAGCTTTCTTT.

V gene TRBV10-2 combines with J gene TRBJ1-5; 7 positions agree with TRBD1. Germline CDR1 and CDR2: WSHSY and SAAADI. The ends lost 5 bases at V and 2 bases at J; junction bases unmatched: 3. The CDR3 loop spans 14 amino acids. The CDR3 sequence: CASSLDRGNQPQHF. CDR3 coding DNA: TGCGCCAGCAGTTTAGACAGGGGCAATCAGCCCCAGCATTTT.

J is TRBJ2-1 and V is TRBV5-4; 11 bases are shared with TRBD2. Germline assignment: CDR1 SGHNT and CDR2 YYREEE (reference sequence). J was trimmed by 3 bases and V by 4 bases; bases with no gene match: 3. CDR3 length: 15 amino acids. The CDR3 nucleotides are TGTGCCAGCAGCCAAACTAGCGGGGGCTACAATGAGCAGTTCTTC. It yields the protein CASSQTSGGYNEQFF.

The rearrangement links TRBV7-8 to TRBJ2-5; 9 bases agree with TRBD2. Germline V lookup: CDR1 SGHVS, CDR2 FQNEAQ. CDR3 length equals 19 residues. The J segment lost 2 bases and the V segment lost 3 bases, leaving 16 bases of the junction unmatched. This CDR3 reads CASSFQVLYAGGRQETQYF. In DNA, the CDR3 is TGTGCCAGCAGCTTCCAGGTCCTATATGCGGGGGGGCGTCAAGAGACCCAGTACTTC.

V is TRBV18 and J is TRBJ2-1, with 11 positions matching TRBD2. CDR1 and CDR2 (germline): KGHSH, LQKENI. V trimming: 5 bases; J trimming: 7 bases; junction bases outside the gene matches: 4. The CDR3 length is 14 residues. In DNA form, the CDR3 reads TGTGCCAGCTCAGTAGCGGGAGGGCCGAATGAGCAGTTCTTC. Encoded protein: CASSVAGGPNEQFF.

The V and J genes are TRBV7-2 and TRBJ1-2; 8 nucleotides agree with TRBD1. Germline assignment: CDR1 SGHTA and CDR2 FQGNSA. The V and J ends lost 5 bases and 7 bases, in that order; junction bases with no gene match: 6. The CDR3 is 13 amino acids. The CDR3 region has the DNA TGTGCCAGCAGCAGCAGGGGGCGGAGTGGCTACACCTTC. This sequence encodes CASSSRGRSGYTF.

The genes are TRBV19 and TRBJ1-3; TRBD1 matches at 9 bases. This CDR3 has 17 amino acids. Germline values: CDR1 LNHDA, CDR2 SQIVND (reference sequence). V lost 3 bases and J lost 0; bases outside the gene matches: 6. The CDR3 DNA sequence: TGTGCCAGTAGTATGAGAGGACAGGGGCCCTCTGGAAACACCATATATTTT. Protein sequence: CASSMRGQGPSGNTIYF. Based on the CDR3 plus reference TRBV19 and TRBJ1-3, the full variable domain is DGGITQSPKYLFRKEGQNVTLSCEQNLNHDAMYWYRQDPGQGLRLIYYSQIVNDFQKGDIAEGYSVSREKKESFPLTVTSAQKNPTAFYLCASSMRGQGPSGNTIYFGEGSWLTVV.

The V call is TRBV19, the J call TRBJ2-2; 8 bases agree with TRBD2. CDR1 is LNHDA and CDR2 is SQIVND in the germline V gene (reference sequence). V lost 9 bases, J lost 4 bases, and 13 bases stayed unmatched. The CDR3 contains 16 residues. The CDR3 DNA reads TGTGCCAGCTTACCGGGGGCGGGAGGATCCACCGGGGAGCTGTTTTTT. It encodes CASLPGAGGSTGELFF.

The chain combines TRBV7-2 with TRBJ1-1; possibly TRBD1 for D (5 bases). The V gene's germline CDR1 is SGHTA and CDR2 FQGNSA. V was pared by 2 bases and J by 4 bases, with 11 bases between. The CDR3 runs 14 residues. The CDR3 DNA sequence: TGTGCCAGCAGCTTATTCCAGGGTATCACTGAAGCTTTCTTT. Translation: CASSLFQGITEAFF.

The chain links TRBV15 to TRBJ2-7; possibly TRBD2 for D (5 bases). Trimming shortened V by 5 bases and J by 7 bases, and 18 bases separated the two germline ends. From germline, CDR1 is LNHNV and CDR2 YYDKDF (reference sequence). The CDR3 runs to 14 residues. The CDR3 DNA is TGTGCCACCAGCCGAAGACTATCCTCGAGGGAGCAGTACGTC. Residues: CATSRRLSSREQYV.

The chain has TRBV9 and TRBJ2-3; 11 bases line up with TRBD2. Germline-derived CDR1 and CDR2 are SGDLS and YYNGEE. The CDR3 sequence is 18 residues long. V lost 4 bases, J lost 5 bases, and 15 bases stayed unmatched. CDR3 coding DNA: TGTGCCAGCAGCCACCCTCTTAGCGGGAGGGCCAGGGGAGATACGCAGTATTTT. This translates into CASSHPLSGRARGDTQYF.

V gene TRBV11-2 combines with J gene TRBJ2-1; no clear D gene. Trimming took 5 bases from V and 5 from J, leaving 16 bases between them. Germline-derived CDR1 and CDR2 are SGHAT and FQNNGV. The CDR3 has 15 residues. CDR3 loop: CASSPDWSANNEQFF. CDR3 DNA: TGTGCCAGCAGCCCTGACTGGAGCGCTAACAATGAGCAGTTCTTC.

The chain joins TRBV19 to TRBJ1-1, with D possibly matching TRBD1 (5 bases). CDR3 length: 13 amino acids. V was cut by 6 bases and J by 4 bases, with 12 bases left in between. Germline assignment: CDR1 LNHDA and CDR2 SQIVND (reference sequence). The CDR3 protein is CASSPTGGTEAFF. CDR3 nucleotide sequence: TGTGCCAGTAGCCCGACGGGGGGCACTGAAGCTTTCTTT.

The chain recombines TRBV18 with TRBJ1-4, with a possible D match to TRBD1 (5 bases). The germline gives CDR1 KGHSH, CDR2 LQKENI. V lost 3 bases, J lost 4 bases, and 15 bases lay in between. The CDR3 length is 16 residues. The DNA for the CDR3 is TGTGCCAGCTCACCGGTGGGAGGCAGGGATAATGAAAAACTGTTTTTT. This sequence encodes CASSPVGGRDNEKLFF.

A single count supports this clone. V gene TRBV30 combines with J gene TRBJ1-6; 8 positions agree with TRBD1. CDR1 is GTSNPN and CDR2 is SVGIG in the germline V gene (reference sequence). Trimming cost V 2 bases and J 9 bases; bases outside gene matches: 9. The CDR3 has 15 amino acids. The CDR3 spells CAWSKDRGPGSPLHF. The CDR3 DNA reads as TGTGCCTGGAGTAAAGACAGGGGACCGGGTTCACCCCTCCACTTT.

V and J are TRBV5-6 and TRBJ1-2; 12 bases fit TRBD1. Germline CDR1 and CDR2: SGHDT and YYEEEE. The CDR3 totals 16 residues. Trimming removed 0 bases from V and 3 bases from J; junction bases left unmatched: 3. DNA of the CDR3: TGTGCCAGCAGCTTGGGGGGACAGGGGGCGTACTATGGCTACACCTTC. Protein product: CASSLGGQGAYYGYTF.

The rearrangement joins TRBV7-8 to TRBJ1-1, with D unclear. With 1 base removed from V and 1 base from J, the gap between germline ends came to 4 bases. CDR3 length: 13 amino acids. CDR1 and CDR2 (germline): SGHVS, FQNEAQ. CDR3: CASSLVQNTEAFF. In DNA form, the CDR3 reads TGTGCCAGCAGCTTAGTACAGAACACTGAAGCTTTCTTT.

The chain is built from TRBV6-2 or TRBV6-3 and TRBJ2-7, with 15 nucleotides matching TRBD2. The CDR3 spans 14 residues. V lost 5 bases, J lost 13 bases, and 9 bases stayed unmatched. Germline V lookup: CDR1 MNHEY, CDR2 SVGEGT. CDR3 DNA sequence: TGTGCCAGCAGTCCGGGGACTAGCGGGAGGAGAACTTACGTC. Protein: CASSPGTSGRRTYV.

This clone has just a few counts. V and J are TRBV19 and TRBJ1-2; 8 bases fit TRBD1. The CDR3 is 15 amino acids. The V segment lost 3 bases and the J segment 4 bases; nucleotides outside the gene matches: 7. CDR1 is LNHDA and CDR2 is SQIVND in the germline V gene (reference sequence). This CDR3 reads CASSIGTGNSYGYTF. DNA for the CDR3: TGTGCCAGTAGTATCGGGACAGGAAACTCCTATGGCTACACCTTC.

This clone was detected once. The rearrangement joins TRBV6-5 to TRBJ1-2, with D possibly matching TRBD1 (5 bases). Trimming pared 5 bases from V and 4 bases from J, leaving 11 bases between. Looked up from germline, CDR1 is MNHEY and CDR2 is SVGAGI. This CDR3 region has 13 residues. CDR3 amino acids: CASSPREAYGYTF. In nucleotides, the CDR3 is TGTGCCAGCAGTCCCAGGGAGGCCTATGGCTACACCTTC.